This T cell receptor beta chain was found in a study of early stage breast cancer tumors. V was shortened by 4 bases and J by 0 bases, with 9 bases between the two germline ends. The length of the CDR3 is 14 residues. CDR1 is ENHRY, CDR2 SYGVKD, per germline. Findings and limits, study-wide: Tumor and normal breast were distinguished via blood comparison in 14 of 16 patients.

In regard to this clone: Antigen unknown.

The repertoire was sequenced with immunoSEQ multiplex PCR; TCRdb's copy has only in-frame clones and lacks some. The top ten clones hold 4.7% of a sample with 65,000 to 75,000 clones, 65% to 85% of them seen once. J is TRBJ1-1 and V is TRBV10-3, with no clear D. This sequence was found in a person aged 35-49 years with breast cancer. The source material was blood. The CDR3 coding sequence is TGTGCCATCAGTGTCGCGGGCATGAACACTGAAGCTTTCTTT. The encoded protein is CAISVAGMNTEAFF.